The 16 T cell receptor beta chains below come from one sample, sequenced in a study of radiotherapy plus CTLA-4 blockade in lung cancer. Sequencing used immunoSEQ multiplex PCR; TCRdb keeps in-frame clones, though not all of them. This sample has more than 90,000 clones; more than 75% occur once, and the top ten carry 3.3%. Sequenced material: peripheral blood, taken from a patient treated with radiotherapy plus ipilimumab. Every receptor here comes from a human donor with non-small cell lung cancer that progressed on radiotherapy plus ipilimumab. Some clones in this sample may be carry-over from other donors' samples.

CDR3 sequence (DNA): TGCGCCAGCAGCCAAGACCAGGGGCGTAGAGCGTTCACTGAAGCTTTCTTT. Residues: CASSQDQGRRAFTEAFF. This rearrangement joins TRBV4-3 to TRBJ1-1; maybe TRBD1 (6 bases). This CDR3 region has 17 residues. Germline V CDR1 and CDR2: LGHNA, YSLEER. V was pared by 0 bases and J by 4 bases, with 18 bases between.

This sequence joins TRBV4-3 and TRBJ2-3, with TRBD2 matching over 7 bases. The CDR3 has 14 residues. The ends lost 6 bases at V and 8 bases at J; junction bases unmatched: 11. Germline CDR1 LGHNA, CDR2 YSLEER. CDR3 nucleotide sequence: TGCGCCAGCAGTCATCTTGAAGCGGGGAGTACGCAGTATTTT. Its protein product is CASSHLEAGSTQYF.

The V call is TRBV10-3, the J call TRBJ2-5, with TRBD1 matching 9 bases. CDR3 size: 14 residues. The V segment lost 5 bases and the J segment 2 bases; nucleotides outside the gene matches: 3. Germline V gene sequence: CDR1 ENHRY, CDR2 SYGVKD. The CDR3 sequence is CAISPGQGQETQYF. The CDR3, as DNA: TGTGCCATCAGTCCAGGACAGGGGCAAGAGACCCAGTACTTC.

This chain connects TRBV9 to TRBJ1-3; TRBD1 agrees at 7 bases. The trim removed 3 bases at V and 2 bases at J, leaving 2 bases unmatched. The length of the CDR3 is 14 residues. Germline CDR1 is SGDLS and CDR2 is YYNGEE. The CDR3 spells CASSARGPGNTIYF. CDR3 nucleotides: TGTGCCAGCAGCGCGAGGGGGCCTGGAAACACCATATATTTT.

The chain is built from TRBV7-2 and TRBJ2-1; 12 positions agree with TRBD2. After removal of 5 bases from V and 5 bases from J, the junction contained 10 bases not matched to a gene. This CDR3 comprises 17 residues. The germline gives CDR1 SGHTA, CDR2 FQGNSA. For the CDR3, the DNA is TGTGCCAGCAGCGCCCCCTCGGGACTAGCGGGCGACAATGAGCAGTTCTTC. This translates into CASSAPSGLAGDNEQFF. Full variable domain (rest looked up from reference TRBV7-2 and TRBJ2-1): GAGVSQSPSNKVTEKGKDVELRCDPISGHTALYWYRQSLGQGLEFLIYFQGNSAPDKSGLPSDRFSAERTGGSVSTLTIQRTQQEDSAVYLCASSAPSGLAGDNEQFFGPGTRLTVL.

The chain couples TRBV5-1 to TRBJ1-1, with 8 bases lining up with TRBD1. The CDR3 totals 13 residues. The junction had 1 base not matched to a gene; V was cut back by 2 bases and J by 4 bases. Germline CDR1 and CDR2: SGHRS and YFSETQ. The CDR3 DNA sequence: TGCGCCAGCAGCTTCGACAGGGGCACTGAAGCTTTCTTT. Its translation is CASSFDRGTEAFF.

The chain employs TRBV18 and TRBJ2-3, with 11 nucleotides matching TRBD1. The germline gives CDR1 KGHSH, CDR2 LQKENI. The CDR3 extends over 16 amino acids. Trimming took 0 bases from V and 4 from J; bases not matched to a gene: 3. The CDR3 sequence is CASSPPRTGGADTQYF. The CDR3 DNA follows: TGTGCCAGCTCACCACCCAGGACAGGGGGCGCAGATACGCAGTATTTT.

The chain's CDR3 is CASSPQRTGGDTEAFF. CDR3 bases: TGTGCCAGCAGCCCCCAGCGGACAGGGGGGGACACTGAAGCTTTCTTT. The chain combines TRBV4-2 with TRBJ1-1; 10 nucleotides line up with TRBD1. This CDR3 is 16 amino acids long. Germline CDR1 LGHNA, CDR2 YNFKEQ. J was trimmed by 3 bases and V by 4 bases; bases with no gene match: 8.

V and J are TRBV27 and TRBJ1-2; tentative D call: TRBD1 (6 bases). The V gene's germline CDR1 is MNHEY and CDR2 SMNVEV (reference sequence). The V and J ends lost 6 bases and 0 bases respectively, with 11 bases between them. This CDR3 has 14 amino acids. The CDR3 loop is CASSRTVANYGYTF. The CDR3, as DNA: TGTGCCAGCAGCCGGACAGTAGCTAACTATGGCTACACCTTC.

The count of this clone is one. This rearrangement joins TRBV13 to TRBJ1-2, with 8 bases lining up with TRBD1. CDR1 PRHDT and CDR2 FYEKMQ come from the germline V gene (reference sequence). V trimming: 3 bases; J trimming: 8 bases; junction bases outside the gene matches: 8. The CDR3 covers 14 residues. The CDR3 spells CASSFQGAIDGYTF. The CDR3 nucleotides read TGTGCCAGCAGCTTTCAGGGGGCGATAGACGGCTACACCTTC.

CDR3 region: CATSRDQASGGMQFF. CDR3 DNA: TGTGCCACCAGCAGAGATCAGGCTAGCGGGGGGATGCAGTTCTTC. The rearrangement joins TRBV15 to TRBJ2-1, with TRBD2 identical over 11 bases. The junction had 7 bases not matched to a gene; V was cut back by 0 bases and J by 12 bases. The CDR3 loop spans 15 amino acids. Germline lookup yields CDR1 LNHNV and CDR2 YYDKDF (reference sequence).

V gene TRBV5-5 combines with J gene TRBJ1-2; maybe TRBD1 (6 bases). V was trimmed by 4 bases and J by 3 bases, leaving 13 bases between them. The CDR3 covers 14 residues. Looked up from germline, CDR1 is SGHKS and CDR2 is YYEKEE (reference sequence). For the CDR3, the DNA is TGTGCCAGCAGCCCCCGGACAGATGACTATGGCTACACCTTC. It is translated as CASSPRTDDYGYTF.

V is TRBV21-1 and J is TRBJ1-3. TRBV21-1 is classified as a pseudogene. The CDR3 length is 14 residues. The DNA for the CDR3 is TGTGCCAGCAGCAAAGAGGCCTCTGGAAACACCATATATTTT. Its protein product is CASSKEASGNTIYF.

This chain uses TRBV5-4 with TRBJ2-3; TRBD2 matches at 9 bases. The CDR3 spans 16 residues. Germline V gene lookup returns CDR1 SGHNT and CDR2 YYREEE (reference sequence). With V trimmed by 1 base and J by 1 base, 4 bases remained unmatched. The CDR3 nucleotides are TGTGCCAGCAGCTTGATCTCTAGCGGGGGCACAGATACGCAGTATTTT. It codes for CASSLISSGGTDTQYF.

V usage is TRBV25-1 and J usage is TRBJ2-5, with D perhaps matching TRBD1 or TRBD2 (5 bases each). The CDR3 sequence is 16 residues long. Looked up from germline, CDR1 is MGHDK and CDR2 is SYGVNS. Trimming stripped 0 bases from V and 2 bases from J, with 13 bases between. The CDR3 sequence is CASSEYGGMGQETQYF. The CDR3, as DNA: TGTGCCAGCAGTGAATATGGGGGAATGGGGCAAGAGACCCAGTACTTC.

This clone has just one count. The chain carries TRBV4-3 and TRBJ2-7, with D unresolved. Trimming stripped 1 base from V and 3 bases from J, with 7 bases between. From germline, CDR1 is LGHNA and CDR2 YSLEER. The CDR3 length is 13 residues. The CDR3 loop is CASSQVRFYEQYF. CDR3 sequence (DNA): TGCGCCAGCAGCCAAGTTCGGTTCTACGAGCAGTACTTC.